This T cell receptor beta chain is drawn from a study of blood T cell repertoires in COVID-19. Study-wide context: The United States, Italy and Spain were the sources of the acute and convalescent COVID-19 samples. The analysed material was cDNA or gDNA that came from T cells, B-cell-depleted T cells, or PBMCs.

Original data processing: Estimates of nucleated cell counts were drawn from the amplification of reference gene primers. Clones were read by immunoSEQ multiplex PCR, and TCRdb kept only the in-frame ones, dropping some. The V and J calls and clone size are taken from that table; D and trimming were inferred from the DNA. This table holds 200,000 to 250,000 clones, around 88% found once. Trimming shortened V by 1 base and J by 0 bases, and 9 bases separated the two germline ends. Looked up from germline, CDR1 is SGHAT and CDR2 is FQNNGV. The CDR3 runs 15 residues. This clone was detected only once. The sequence was obtained from a woman aged 25 to 39 who had recovered from COVID-19. Input material: peripheral blood. The genes are TRBV11-2 and TRBJ1-2; D gene uncertain. As DNA, the CDR3 is TGTGCCAGCAGCTTAGCTTTGCAGTCTAACTATGGCTACACCTTC. It encodes CASSLALQSNYGYTF.